The present TCR beta chain was sequenced within a study of T cell clones after liver transplantation. The wider study: HCV positivity affected three of eight recipients; the rest lacked autoimmune or viral indications. Subjects received no induction therapy and standard immunosuppression until randomization at 12-24 months post-transplant.

This CDR3 has 14 amino acids. The junction had 4 bases not matched to a gene; V was cut back by 6 bases and J by 1 base. Germline loops: CDR1 KGHSH, CDR2 LQKENI. The study's findings and limits: Donor-reactive sequences fell more than third party-reactive ones, suggesting partial deletion. Conclusions were preliminary, with small, heterogeneous patient groups.

Profiling relied on immunoSEQ multiplex PCR, and the TCRdb table lists in-frame clones only, not all of them. The sample holds tens of thousands of clones, 70% to 80% seen once. This clone was found once. As yet, its antigen is unknown. This clonotype was obtained from a human donor who received a liver transplant. The material was CD4+ T cells from blood, obtained before liver transplant. V and J are TRBV18 and TRBJ1-1; 8 nucleotides match TRBD1. CDR3 region: CASSAGQGNTEAFF. The DNA of the CDR3 is TGTGCCAGCTCGGCCGGACAGGGGAACACTGAAGCTTTCTTT.